This TCR beta chain was recorded in a study of CD8 T cells in Susac syndrome. At the level of the study: Each patient with Susac syndrome, at the time of blood draw, was therapy-naive, on corticosteroids, or on intravenous immunoglobulin alone.

It was with random hexamers that roughly 0.45 to 1 ug RNA was reverse transcribed. immunoSEQ multiplex PCR amplified TCR beta CDR3 across 54 Vbeta, 13 Jbeta. TCRdb re-called the immunoSEQ multiplex PCR reads through MiXCR, storing one row per CDR3 protein. This sample has approximately 260,000 distinct CDR3 sequences; almost 97% occur once, and the top ten carry under 0.12%. From germline, CDR1 is SGHNT and CDR2 YENEEA. CDR3 length: 12 amino acids. Trimming cost V 6 bases and J 12 bases, with 18 bases left between them. Material for sequencing was CD4+ T cells from PBMCs. The TCR comes from a human donor with Susac syndrome. This chain uses TRBV11-3 with TRBJ2-7; TRBD1 or TRBD2 may be the D gene (5 bases each). The CDR3 loop is CASSSGRDPGYF. CDR3 in DNA: TGTGCCAGCAGTTCCGGACGGGACCCTGGGTACTTC.